The 2 T cell receptor beta chains given below trace back to one sample, sequenced in a study of Graves' ophthalmopathy and Graves' hyperthyroidism. As the template, RNA transcripts were used to amplify TCR beta CDR3 regions. Second-round multiplex PCR came after a first-round RT-PCR that employed HTBI primers. From the multiplex PCR reads, TCRdb called clonotypes with MiXCR, one entry per CDR3 protein. The repertoire holds hundreds of thousands of distinct CDR3 sequences, with over 15% as singletons. The sequenced sample was peripheral blood. The receptors come from a woman between 18 and 29 years old with stable Graves' hyperthyroidism.

In its sample, this clonotype was seen many times. This chain uses TRBV11-2 with TRBJ2-5; D is unresolved. Germline V gene sequence: CDR1 SGHAT, CDR2 FQNNGV. The CDR3 has 13 amino acids. V lost 3 bases and J lost 3, with 8 bases in between. The CDR3 nucleotides are TGTGCCAGCAGCTTCGGACCAGAAGAGACCCAGTACTTC. This encodes CASSFGPEETQYF.

This clonotype was seen only once. A much larger clone differs by one base, so this may be a read error. The chain links TRBV6-1 to TRBJ1-2; D might be TRBD1 (6 bases). The germline gives CDR1 MNHNS, CDR2 SASEGT. Trimming pared 5 bases from V and 6 bases from J, leaving 13 bases between. The CDR3 is 13 amino acids. In DNA, the CDR3 is TGTGCCAGCAGTCTCACAGGGAGGGATGGCTACACCTTC. It translates to CASSLTGRDGYTF.